These 20 T cell receptor beta chains came from one sample sequenced in a study of response to subunit inactivated influenza vaccine. Via MiXCR, TCRdb re-called the RT-PCR reads, giving one row per CDR3 protein. The sample has roughly 500,000 distinct CDR3 sequences; about 25% are singletons. The sample was CD4+ T cells sorted from PBMCs, taken roughly 5 days after vaccination. All receptors derive from a man aged 50-60 years who received an inactivated influenza vaccine.

V and J are TRBV12-3 or TRBV12-4 and TRBJ1-5; possibly TRBD1 for D (6 bases). This CDR3 comprises 14 residues. Trimming took off 6 bases at V and 3 bases at J, with 12 bases between the two ends. In DNA, the CDR3 is TGTGCCAGCAGGGCGGGACAAATCAATCAGCCCCAGCATTTT. Its protein is CASRAGQINQPQHF.

This clonotype occurred a few times. The chain is built from TRBV20-1 and TRBJ2-3; 10 bases match TRBD1. The ends lost 1 base at V and 4 bases at J; junction bases unmatched: 8. CDR1 and CDR2 from the germline V gene are DFQATT and SNEGSKA (reference sequence). The CDR3 extends over 16 amino acids. This CDR3 reads CSARALGTGEADTQYF. The DNA of the CDR3 is TGCAGTGCTAGAGCCCTCGGGACAGGGGAGGCAGATACGCAGTATTTT.

In its sample, this clonotype was seen once. This chain links TRBV7-7 with TRBJ2-2; 10 bases map to TRBD1. V lost 5 bases and J lost 6; bases outside the gene matches: 9. The CDR3 spans 16 residues. CDR1 and CDR2 from the germline V gene are SSHAT and FNYEAQ (reference sequence). The CDR3 spells CASSVGTGAEAGELFF. In DNA form, the CDR3 reads TGTGCCAGCAGCGTAGGGACAGGGGCTGAGGCCGGGGAGCTGTTTTTT.

This clonotype was recorded a few times. The chain links TRBV5-1 to TRBJ2-3; D uncertain. Germline-derived CDR1 and CDR2 are SGHRS and YFSETQ. This CDR3 contains 14 residues. V lost 0 bases and J lost 2, with 7 bases in between. The CDR3 here is CASSLGGITDTQYF. CDR3 coding DNA: TGCGCCAGCAGCTTGGGTGGGATCACAGATACGCAGTATTTT.

The chain combines TRBV6-5 with TRBJ2-7; 8 bases agree with TRBD2. CDR3 length: 12 residues. From germline, CDR1 is MNHEY and CDR2 SVGAGI. Trimming at V came to 6 bases and at J to 6 bases, leaving 4 bases not matched to a gene. The CDR3 reads CASRRTSTEQYF. CDR3 bases: TGTGCCAGCAGGCGGACTAGCACCGAGCAGTACTTC.

This clonotype was recorded a few times. This chain joins TRBV7-9 and TRBJ2-3; D possibly corresponds to TRBD2 (6 bases). Germline V gene lookup returns CDR1 SEHNR and CDR2 FQNEAQ (reference sequence). The germline V and J ends were trimmed by 4 bases and 0 bases, with 11 bases remaining between them. The CDR3 runs 15 residues. CDR3 region: CASSYGGYSTDTQYF. The CDR3 DNA reads as TGTGCCAGCAGCTACGGGGGATATAGCACAGATACGCAGTATTTT.

This chain connects TRBV7-2 to TRBJ2-3; D call uncertain. Germline V gene sequence: CDR1 SGHTA, CDR2 FQGNSA. The CDR3 sequence is 13 residues long. The V gene lost 3 bases and the J gene lost 3 bases, with 7 bases spanning the gap. CDR3 protein: CASSLIRTDTQYF. CDR3 coding DNA: TGTGCCAGCAGCTTGATTAGGACAGATACGCAGTATTTT. The full variable domain, completed using reference TRBV7-2 and TRBJ2-3, is GAGVSQSPSNKVTEKGKDVELRCDPISGHTALYWYRQSLGQGLEFLIYFQGNSAPDKSGLPSDRFSAERTGGSVSTLTIQRTQQEDSAVYLCASSLIRTDTQYFGPGTRLTVL.

Only a few counts were recorded for this clonotype. The chain recombines TRBV6-2 or TRBV6-3 with TRBJ2-6; D is unresolved. The CDR3 contains 16 residues. V lost 6 bases and J lost 0, with 12 bases in between. Germline V lookup: CDR1 MNHEY, CDR2 SVGEGT. The DNA for the CDR3 is TGTGCCAGCAGAGACAACCTGGCCTCTGGGGCCAACGTCCTGACTTTC. Translating gives CASRDNLASGANVLTF.

This clonotype was picked up a small number of times. The chain links TRBV29-1 to TRBJ2-1; tentatively, D is TRBD2 (5 bases). The V gene lost 2 bases and the J gene lost 5 bases, with 13 bases spanning the gap. The V gene's germline CDR1 is SQVTM and CDR2 ANQGSEA. The CDR3 consists of 14 residues. DNA of the CDR3: TGCAGCGTTGAAAATAGGCTAGCACACAATGAGCAGTTCTTC. Translating it yields CSVENRLAHNEQFF.

This clonotype has a handful of counts. One end of the junction varies from germline; a read error may be responsible. V gene TRBV28 combines with J gene TRBJ2-1, with TRBD2 matching over 14 bases. Germline CDR1 reads MDHEN; CDR2 reads SYDVKM. The CDR3 sequence is 15 residues long. CDR3: CASTLGTSGSREPFF. CDR3 DNA sequence: TGTGCCAGCACCCTAGGGACTAGCGGGAGTCGAGAGCCGTTCTTC.

There are a few counts of this clonotype. V usage is TRBV5-1 and J usage is TRBJ2-1; either TRBD1 or TRBD2 may fit D (5 bases each). The CDR3 totals 12 residues. The V and J ends lost 0 bases and 11 bases respectively, with 9 bases between them. Germline V gives CDR1 SGHRS, CDR2 YFSETQ. CDR3 residues: CASSLGGEQQFF. CDR3 nucleotide sequence: TGCGCCAGCAGCTTGGGAGGGGAACAGCAGTTCTTC.

The rearrangement links TRBV29-1 to TRBJ2-7; 8 bases fit TRBD1. The ends lost 7 bases at V and 3 bases at J; junction bases unmatched: 11. Germline assignment: CDR1 SQVTM and CDR2 ANQGSEA. The CDR3 has 14 amino acids. CDR3 protein: CSAMRQGNIYEQYF. CDR3 nucleotide sequence: TGCAGCGCCATGCGACAGGGGAATATCTACGAGCAGTACTTC.

CDR3 bases: TGTGCCAGCAGTTTATGGGGCGAGGGGACCCAGTACTTC. As protein: CASSLWGEGTQYF. This rearrangement joins TRBV12-3 or TRBV12-4 to TRBJ2-5; the D gene could be TRBD1 or TRBD2 (5 bases each). This CDR3 is built from 13 residues. The V end was cut by 2 bases, the J end by 7 bases, with 11 bases between.

This clonotype was counted once. In nucleotides, the CDR3 is TGTGCCAGCAGTTTGAGGGTATCCGAGCAGTACTTC. As protein: CASSLRVSEQYF. The genes are TRBV28 and TRBJ2-7; D might be TRBD2 (5 bases). Trimming cost V 3 bases and J 6 bases, with 9 bases left between them. The length of the CDR3 is 12 residues. Germline values: CDR1 MDHEN, CDR2 SYDVKM.

The sample holds a few counts of this clonotype. The genes are TRBV20-1 and TRBJ2-1, with 8 bases fitting TRBD2. The V gene's germline CDR1 is DFQATT and CDR2 SNEGSKA (reference sequence). The CDR3 contains 15 residues. V shed 0 bases, J shed 7 bases, and the junction held 8 bases outside the gene matches. CDR3 in amino acids: CSARDQGLGKNEQFF. CDR3 sequence (DNA): TGCAGTGCTAGAGATCAGGGACTAGGCAAAAATGAGCAGTTCTTC.

This chain links TRBV20-1 with TRBJ2-4, with no clear D. Germline V gives CDR1 DFQATT, CDR2 SNEGSKA (reference sequence). The CDR3 runs 14 residues. Trimming stripped 5 bases from V and 0 bases from J, with 11 bases between. The CDR3 here is CSAGEGLAKNIQYF. The CDR3 coding sequence is TGCAGTGCTGGGGAAGGTCTAGCCAAAAACATTCAGTACTTC.

The gene calls are TRBV28 and TRBJ2-1, with 12 bases aligning to TRBD1. V was clipped by 1 base and J by 0 bases; unmatched bases: 10. Germline CDR1 is MDHEN and CDR2 is SYDVKM. This CDR3 contains 20 residues. CDR3 DNA: TGTGCCAGCAGTTTATCCGGGACAGGGGGCTACCGGAGCTCCTACAATGAGCAGTTCTTC. It encodes CASSLSGTGGYRSSYNEQFF.

The V gene is TRBV12-3 or TRBV12-4, the J gene TRBJ2-6; the D gene is possibly TRBD1 (5 bases). This CDR3 is 15 amino acids long. Deletions cut 5 bases from V and 2 bases from J, with 10 bases between. CDR3 sequence: CASSQGLPGANVLTF. CDR3 in DNA: TGTGCCAGCAGTCAGGGTCTCCCTGGGGCCAACGTCCTGACTTTC.

This clonotype turned up a few times. This chain links TRBV20-1 with TRBJ1-5; D is ambiguous. V gave up 3 bases and J gave up 0 bases, with 9 bases separating them. Germline V gene data show CDR1 as DFQATT and CDR2 as SNEGSKA (reference sequence). The CDR3 has 14 residues. DNA of the CDR3: TGCAGTGCTAGGGGCCAGGCTAGCAATCAGCCCCAGCATTTT. This translates into CSARGQASNQPQHF.

This clonotype was counted between two and nine times. The chain is built from TRBV7-2 and TRBJ2-5; 8 nucleotides match TRBD1. Losses at the gene ends were 4 bases for V and 4 bases for J; bases not matched to a gene: 5. Germline loops: CDR1 SGHTA, CDR2 FQGNSA. The CDR3 covers 14 residues. The CDR3 DNA reads TGTGCCAGCAGCTCCCAGGGGGCCGCAGAGACCCAGTACTTC. Protein sequence: CASSSQGAAETQYF.